The TCR beta chain described here comes from a study of OX40 agonist ivuxolimab in advanced cancers. Whole-study context: An agonistic human IgG2 monoclonal antibody against OX40 (CD134) was given.

Germline-derived CDR1 and CDR2 are MNHNY and SVGAGI (reference sequence). V was clipped by 7 bases and J by 2 bases, with 11 bases between them. The CDR3 covers 13 residues. Sequenced by immunoSEQ multiplex PCR; TCRdb stores in-frame clones only, minus some. The data show approximately 70,000 clones, around 93% seen once. The TCR sequence derives from an adult with an advanced solid tumor such as melanoma, head and neck, liver or kidney cancer. V gene TRBV6-6 combines with J gene TRBJ2-5, with D perhaps matching TRBD1 (6 bases). The sequences come from CD4+ or CD8+ T cells sorted from blood, collected in a trial of the OX40 agonist ivuxolimab. The CDR3 here is CASTLGAQETQYF. The DNA of the CDR3 is TGTGCCAGCACCTTGGGGGCTCAAGAGACCCAGTACTTC.